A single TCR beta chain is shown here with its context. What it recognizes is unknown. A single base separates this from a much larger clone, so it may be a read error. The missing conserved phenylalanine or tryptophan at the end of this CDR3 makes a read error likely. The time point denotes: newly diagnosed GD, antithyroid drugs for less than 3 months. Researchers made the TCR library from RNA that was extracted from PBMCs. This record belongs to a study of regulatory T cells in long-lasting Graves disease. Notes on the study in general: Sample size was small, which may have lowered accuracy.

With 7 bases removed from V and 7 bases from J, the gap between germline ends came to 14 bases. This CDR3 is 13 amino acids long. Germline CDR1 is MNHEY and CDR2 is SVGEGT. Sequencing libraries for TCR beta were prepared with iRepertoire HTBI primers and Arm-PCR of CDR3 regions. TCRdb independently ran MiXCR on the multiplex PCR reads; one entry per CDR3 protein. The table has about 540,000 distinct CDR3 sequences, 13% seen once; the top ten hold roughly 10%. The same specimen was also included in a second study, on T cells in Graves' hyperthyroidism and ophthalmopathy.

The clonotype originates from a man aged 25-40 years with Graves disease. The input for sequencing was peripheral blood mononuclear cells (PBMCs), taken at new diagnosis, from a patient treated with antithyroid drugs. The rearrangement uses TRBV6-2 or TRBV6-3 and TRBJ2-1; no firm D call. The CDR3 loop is CASKSWLVNEQFS. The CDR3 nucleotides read TGTGCCAGCAAAAGCTGGCTCGTGAATGAGCAGTTCTCC.